What follows describes a single TCR beta chain. Its antigen is unidentified. These data belong to a study of vaccination effects on CD4 cells after COVID-19. This CDR3 spans 16 amino acids. Trimming removed 3 bases from V and 1 base from J, with 15 bases in between. CDR1 and CDR2 (germline): SGDLS, YYNGEE. The table came from immunoSEQ multiplex PCR; TCRdb's copy has only in-frame clones and leaves some out. The sample contains roughly 70,000 clones, 76% of which appear only once. Antigen-specific CD4+ T cells were expanded with viral peptide pools in the ViraFEST assay before sequencing. At the end of 10 days of culture, CD4+ T cells were isolated. Each person got two doses of an mRNA SARS-CoV-2 vaccine, BNT162b2 or mRNA-1273.

This rearrangement joins TRBV9 to TRBJ2-3; perhaps TRBD2 as D (6 bases). The sequencing here drew on CD4+ T cells from PBMCs cultured with HCoV-OC43 spike peptides, taken after COVID-19 vaccination. The subset was: HCoV-OC43 spike overlapping peptide pool stimulation. The TCR originated in a human donor who received a COVID-19 vaccine. The CDR3 reads CASSGGRQVRTDTQYF. The CDR3 DNA reads as TGTGCCAGCAGCGGAGGGAGGCAGGTCCGCACAGATACGCAGTATTTT. The full variable domain, in which reference TRBV9 and TRBJ2-3 provide the parts outside the CDR3, is DSGVTQTPKHLITATGQRVTLRCSPRSGDLSVYWYQQSLDQGLQFLIQYYNGEERAKGNILERFSAQQFPDLHSELNLSSLELGDSALYFCASSGGRQVRTDTQYFGPGTRLTVL.